The 22 T cell receptor beta chains below come from one sample, sequenced in a study of blood T cell repertoires in COVID-19. Data came from immunoSEQ multiplex PCR; TCRdb stores just in-frame clones and leaves some out. Among about 210,000 clones listed, around 82% were seen once. Sequencing input: peripheral blood. The source of these receptors is a man in his fifties or sixties with active or convalescent COVID-19.

The chain combines TRBV7-2 with TRBJ1-1; D perhaps matches TRBD1 (5 bases). CDR3 length: 15 residues. Germline-derived CDR1 and CDR2 are SGHTA and FQGNSA. The germline V and J ends were trimmed by 5 bases and 4 bases, with 17 bases remaining between them. The CDR3 is CASSPRGGVATEAFF. CDR3 DNA: TGTGCCAGCAGCCCCCGGGGAGGGGTTGCCACTGAAGCTTTCTTT.

CDR3 DNA sequence: TGCGCCAGCAGCTTGGGCTTATTAGGGACAGGGGGCGGCGATACGCAGTATTTT. Translated: CASSLGLLGTGGGDTQYF. The chain uses TRBV5-1 and TRBJ2-3; 12 bases fit TRBD1. The CDR3 is 18 residues long. Germline loops: CDR1 SGHRS, CDR2 YFSETQ. Unmatched junction bases numbered 11, after V lost 0 bases and J lost 6 bases.

The V call is TRBV27, the J call TRBJ1-4; 7 bases are shared with TRBD1. Looked up from germline, CDR1 is MNHEY and CDR2 is SMNVEV (reference sequence). V shed 4 bases, J shed 7 bases, and the junction held 9 bases outside the gene matches. The CDR3 extends over 15 amino acids. CDR3 nucleotide sequence: TGTGCCAGCAGTTCCGGGAGGGGGCATGGTGAAAAACTGTTTTTT. It codes for CASSSGRGHGEKLFF.

This clone was observed many times. The chain is built from TRBV3-1 (or the pseudogene TRBV3-2) and TRBJ1-5; D perhaps matches TRBD1 (5 bases). Trimming removed 3 bases at V and 6 bases at J, with 15 bases between. This CDR3 region has 15 residues. Germline V CDR1 and CDR2: LGHDT, YNNKEL (reference sequence). The CDR3 is CASSQGGDFAQPQHF. The CDR3 DNA sequence: TGTGCCAGCAGCCAGGGAGGGGATTTCGCTCAGCCCCAGCATTTT.

J is TRBJ2-5 and V is TRBV3-1 (or the pseudogene TRBV3-2), with 15 positions matching TRBD2. The CDR3 contains 19 residues. V was pared by 4 bases and J by 5 bases, with 14 bases of the junction left unmatched. Germline V gene lookup returns CDR1 LGHDT and CDR2 YNNKEL (reference sequence). As DNA, the CDR3 is TGTGCCAGCAGCCTTCCCTTGGGACTAGCGGGAGGTAATGTGGAGACCCAGTACTTC. This sequence encodes CASSLPLGLAGGNVETQYF.

The chain uses TRBV6-5 and TRBJ2-7, with TRBD1 as a possible D gene (6 bases). From germline, CDR1 is MNHEY and CDR2 SVGAGI. This CDR3 comprises 14 residues. V lost 7 bases and J lost 1, with 14 bases in between. The DNA for the CDR3 is TGTGCCAGCAATAGGGGACAAGGGTCCTACGAGCAGTACTTC. Translation: CASNRGQGSYEQYF.

CDR3 in DNA: TGCGCCAGCAGCTTGGGTTCCAGGGGGCTTCGAGAGCAGTACTTC. Its protein is CASSLGSRGLREQYF. The chain carries TRBV5-1 and TRBJ2-7; 8 bases are shared with TRBD1. The CDR3 runs 15 residues. CDR1 is SGHRS, CDR2 YFSETQ, per germline. The V segment lost 0 bases and the J segment 7 bases; nucleotides outside the gene matches: 9.

This rearrangement joins TRBV13 to TRBJ2-7; 7 nucleotides align to TRBD1. V lost 6 bases to trimming and J lost 0 bases; unmatched junction nucleotides: 8. CDR1 is PRHDT and CDR2 is FYEKMQ in the germline V gene (reference sequence). The CDR3 covers 15 residues. CDR3 protein: CASSFTGTASYEQYF. CDR3 nucleotides: TGTGCCAGCAGTTTTACCGGGACAGCCTCCTACGAGCAGTACTTC.

The chain carries TRBV11-2 and TRBJ2-7; no reliable D call. V was clipped by 0 bases and J by 3 bases, with 12 bases between them. The CDR3 extends over 15 amino acids. In germline, CDR1 is SGHAT, CDR2 FQNNGV. CDR3 in amino acids: CASSLDQPTVYEQYF. The CDR3 DNA is TGTGCCAGCAGCTTAGATCAGCCCACAGTCTACGAGCAGTACTTC.

This chain joins TRBV2 and TRBJ1-6, with 7 positions matching TRBD1. Germline V gene lookup returns CDR1 SNHLY and CDR2 FYNNEI. V lost 5 bases to trimming and J lost 7 bases; unmatched junction nucleotides: 5. CDR3 size: 14 residues. The CDR3 reads CASSSGTANSPLHF. The CDR3 DNA follows: TGTGCCAGCAGTTCCGGGACAGCGAATTCACCCCTCCACTTT.

This clone has only a few counts. This chain joins TRBV29-1 and TRBJ1-1; D remains unclear. V shed 4 bases and J shed 6 bases, with 6 bases lying between them. This CDR3 is 10 amino acids long. The germline V gene encodes CDR1 SQVTM and CDR2 ANQGSEA. CDR3 sequence reads: CSVARAEAFF. CDR3 DNA: TGCAGCGTTGCCCGGGCTGAAGCTTTCTTT.

The rearrangement joins TRBV5-1 to TRBJ1-1, with 7 nucleotides matching TRBD1. The CDR3 is made up of 13 amino acids. Trimming removed 4 bases from V and 7 bases from J; junction bases left unmatched: 7. The V gene's germline CDR1 is SGHRS and CDR2 YFSETQ. The CDR3 sequence: CASSLGQADEAFF. CDR3 coding DNA: TGCGCCAGCAGCCTCGGACAGGCTGATGAAGCTTTCTTT.

The table lists this clone with a few counts. The chain recombines TRBV5-6 with TRBJ1-5; 8 bases agree with TRBD1. The CDR3 is made up of 15 amino acids. After removal of 3 bases from V and 2 bases from J, the junction contained 4 bases not matched to a gene. In germline, CDR1 is SGHDT, CDR2 YYEEEE. The CDR3: CASSSDRGGNQPQHF. The CDR3 nucleotides are TGTGCCAGCAGCTCCGACAGGGGAGGCAATCAGCCCCAGCATTTT.

This chain connects TRBV6-2 or TRBV6-3 to TRBJ1-1; D ambiguous. Deletions cut 5 bases from V and 11 bases from J, with 18 bases between. Germline V CDR1 and CDR2: MNHEY, SVGEGT. The CDR3 length is 13 residues. CDR3 in amino acids: CASSPEVDQAAFF. The CDR3, as DNA: TGTGCCAGCAGTCCGGAAGTAGATCAGGCGGCTTTCTTT.

V usage is TRBV18 and J usage is TRBJ2-7; D possibly corresponds to TRBD2 (7 bases). The CDR3 loop spans 14 amino acids. Trimming left V 3 bases short and J 6 bases short, with 15 bases between. In germline, CDR1 is KGHSH, CDR2 LQKENI. CDR3 region: CASSPRGGGSEQYF. In DNA, the CDR3 is TGTGCCAGCTCACCTCGAGGGGGGGGGTCCGAGCAGTACTTC.

The chain recombines TRBV5-1 with TRBJ2-7; no reliable D call. The CDR3 consists of 14 residues. Per the germline V gene, CDR1 is SGHRS and CDR2 is YFSETQ. V was cut by 0 bases and J by 3 bases, with 10 bases left in between. CDR3 amino acids: CASSLDGVSYEQYF. The CDR3 DNA reads TGCGCCAGCAGCTTGGATGGAGTAAGCTACGAGCAGTACTTC.

This clone was detected only a few times. The rearrangement links TRBV20-1 to TRBJ1-2, with D unclear. Looked up from germline, CDR1 is DFQATT and CDR2 is SNEGSKA (reference sequence). This CDR3 spans 16 amino acids. Trimming pared 3 bases from V and 0 bases from J, leaving 17 bases between. DNA of the CDR3: TGCAGTGCTAGTGATTCTAGGTTATCTACTAACTATGGCTACACCTTC. Translated, it gives CSASDSRLSTNYGYTF.

The rearrangement joins TRBV6-6 to TRBJ1-6; 7 bases line up with TRBD1. V lost 6 bases and J lost 9; bases outside the gene matches: 14. The germline gives CDR1 MNHNY, CDR2 SVGAGI (reference sequence). The CDR3 loop spans 16 amino acids. The CDR3 loop reads CASRPNGQEKGSPLHF. The CDR3 nucleotides are TGTGCCAGCAGACCTAATGGACAGGAGAAGGGTTCACCCCTCCACTTT.

This chain connects TRBV5-1 to TRBJ1-1; D may be TRBD1 (5 bases). Germline assignment: CDR1 SGHRS and CDR2 YFSETQ. CDR3 length: 12 amino acids. Trimming left V 3 bases short and J 10 bases short, with 13 bases between. CDR3 nucleotide sequence: TGCGCCAGCAGCTGGGGCCAGGGAATAGCTTTCTTT. Its protein is CASSWGQGIAFF.

The V and J genes are TRBV24-1 and TRBJ1-1; tentatively, D is TRBD1 (6 bases). Germline CDR1 reads KGHDR; CDR2 reads SFDVKD. CDR3 length equals 14 residues. Trimming pared 6 bases from V and 11 bases from J, leaving 21 bases between. The DNA of the CDR3 is TGTGCCACCAGTCTCGTATGGGACACAGATGGGGCTTTCTTT. Translated, it gives CATSLVWDTDGAFF.

The V and J genes are TRBV6-5 and TRBJ1-5; maybe TRBD1 (5 bases). The CDR3 totals 14 residues. Trimming left V 7 bases short and J 6 bases short, with 16 bases between. CDR1 and CDR2 from the germline V gene are MNHEY and SVGAGI. DNA of the CDR3: TGTGCCAGCATCCGTGGGGGGATCGCTCAGCCCCAGCATTTT. Its translation: CASIRGGIAQPQHF.

V usage is TRBV28 and J usage is TRBJ1-1, with 8 bases identical to TRBD1. There are 12 residues in the CDR3. CDR1 and CDR2 from the germline V gene are MDHEN and SYDVKM. With 2 bases clipped from V and 8 bases from J, the junction kept 1 base outside the gene matches. The CDR3 is CASSLRTGEAFF. The CDR3 DNA reads as TGTGCCAGCAGTTTACGGACAGGGGAAGCTTTCTTT.